What follows are 26 T cell receptor beta chains derived from one specimen sequenced in a study of T cell responses to AZD1222 COVID-19 vaccine (TCRdb year 2021). Interpreted using the paper, the time point label stands for: baseline before first vaccination. Library creation used the immunoSEQ multiplex PCR assay. TCRdb limited this immuneACCESS table to in-frame rearrangements with V and J called. A share of clones is missing; checked studies link under half to unresolved V genes, and the rest is unexplained. Within this sample are 100,000 or so clones, with roughly nine tenths of them counted one time only. Of the sample, 16% falls within the top ten clones. The sequencing here drew on peripheral blood, taken on day 0 of AZD1222 vaccination. The origin of the receptors is an adult in good health.

This clone is a singleton in its sample. The genes are TRBV6-5 and TRBJ2-5, with D tentatively TRBD2 (6 bases). Germline assignment: CDR1 MNHEY and CDR2 SVGAGI. V lost 2 bases to trimming and J lost 5 bases, with 12 bases between them. The CDR3 has 14 amino acids. The CDR3 coding sequence is TGTGCCAGCAGTTACCGGGGGTCGGATGAGACCCAGTACTTC. It codes for CASSYRGSDETQYF.

This chain uses TRBV5-6 with TRBJ2-1; 7 bases agree with TRBD2. The CDR3 sequence is 16 residues long. Germline V gene lookup returns CDR1 SGHDT and CDR2 YYEEEE. The junction had 12 bases not matched to a gene; V was cut back by 2 bases and J by 7 bases. The CDR3 loop reads CASSLRAGRPWNEQFF. The CDR3 DNA sequence: TGTGCCAGCAGCTTAAGAGCGGGAAGACCGTGGAATGAGCAGTTCTTC.

The CDR3 reads CASSSQETQYF. Written as DNA, the CDR3 is TGTGCCAGCAGTTCCCAAGAGACCCAGTACTTC. The rearrangement links TRBV2 to TRBJ2-5; D unclear. V was trimmed by 5 bases and J by 1 base, leaving 2 bases between them. Per the germline V gene, CDR1 is SNHLY and CDR2 is FYNNEI. This CDR3 has 11 residues.

J is TRBJ1-1 and V is TRBV6-5; unclear D gene. Germline V gene sequence: CDR1 MNHEY, CDR2 SVGAGI. CDR3 length equals 15 residues. The V end was cut by 4 bases, the J end by 5 bases, with 17 bases between. In DNA form, the CDR3 reads TGTGCCAGCAGTTCCACCGGAGCAGCGAGGACTGAAGCTTTCTTT. Translating gives CASSSTGAARTEAFF.

Only one count was recorded for this clone. V usage is TRBV7-8 and J usage is TRBJ1-1, with D possibly being TRBD1 (6 bases). The germline V and J ends were trimmed by 3 bases and 7 bases, with 18 bases remaining between them. This CDR3 comprises 15 residues. Germline CDR1 is SGHVS and CDR2 is FQNEAQ. The CDR3 sequence: CASSFLTGTTFEAFF. The CDR3 coding sequence is TGTGCCAGCAGCTTCTTGACCGGGACAACCTTTGAAGCTTTCTTT.

The chain carries TRBV6-5 and TRBJ2-1; D perhaps matches TRBD1 (6 bases). V was clipped by 6 bases and J by 0 bases, with 9 bases between them. Per germline, CDR1 MNHEY and CDR2 SVGAGI. This CDR3 spans 14 amino acids. The CDR3 loop is CASSKQGSYNEQFF. Written as DNA, the CDR3 is TGTGCCAGCAGCAAACAGGGCTCCTACAATGAGCAGTTCTTC.

The CDR3 loop is CASSLQVAGSSYEQYF. The CDR3 DNA reads as TGTGCCAGCAGCTTGCAGGTTGCTGGCAGCTCCTACGAGCAGTACTTC. This chain uses TRBV11-2 with TRBJ2-7, with D uncertain. CDR1 is SGHAT, CDR2 FQNNGV, per germline. The CDR3 extends over 16 amino acids. V lost 3 bases and J 0 bases, leaving 15 bases between the germline ends.

V gene TRBV5-1 combines with J gene TRBJ2-7; weak D call: TRBD1 (5 bases). Trimming stripped 5 bases from V and 2 bases from J, with 8 bases between. The CDR3 extends over 12 amino acids. CDR1 is SGHRS and CDR2 is YFSETQ in the germline V gene. The CDR3 spells CASSGQTYEQYF. CDR3 in DNA: TGCGCCAGCAGTGGACAAACCTACGAGCAGTACTTC.

This rearrangement joins TRBV5-5 to TRBJ2-7, with 9 nucleotides matching TRBD1. Trimming cost V 4 bases and J 4 bases; bases outside gene matches: 9. The CDR3 sequence is 15 residues long. Germline V lookup: CDR1 SGHKS, CDR2 YYEKEE (reference sequence). This CDR3 reads CASSAGTGISYEQYF. For the CDR3, the DNA is TGTGCCAGCAGCGCCGGGACAGGGATCTCGTACGAGCAGTACTTC.

By proportion, this clone is medium-sized (0.01 to 0.1%). The chain combines TRBV7-9 with TRBJ1-1; D remains unclear. V lost 1 base to trimming and J lost 1 base, with 4 bases between them. The V gene's germline CDR1 is SEHNR and CDR2 FQNEAQ (reference sequence). The CDR3 consists of 13 residues. The CDR3: CASSLDANTEAFF. CDR3 sequence (DNA): TGTGCCAGCAGCTTAGATGCGAACACTGAAGCTTTCTTT.

This clone came up once. This chain's CDR3 is CASTLADSYNEQFF. CDR3 sequence (DNA): TGTGCCAGCACCCTAGCGGACTCCTACAATGAGCAGTTCTTC. The chain uses TRBV11-2 and TRBJ2-1, with 7 bases identical to TRBD2. CDR3 size: 14 residues. Germline CDR1 and CDR2: SGHAT and FQNNGV. Trimming removed 7 bases from V and 0 bases from J; junction bases left unmatched: 3. Full variable domain (missing parts from reference TRBV11-2 and TRBJ2-1): EAGVAQSPRYKIIEKRQSVAFWCNPISGHATLYWYQQILGQGPKLLIQFQNNGVVDDSQLPKDRFSAERLKGVDSTLKIQPAKLEDSAVYLCASTLADSYNEQFFGPGTRLTVL.

V usage is TRBV25-1 and J usage is TRBJ1-2; 9 positions match TRBD1. Germline V gives CDR1 MGHDK, CDR2 SYGVNS. The CDR3 has 14 residues. With 2 bases clipped from V and 7 bases from J, the junction kept 5 bases outside the gene matches. DNA for the CDR3: TGTGCCAGCAGTGAACAGGACAGGGGATCTGGCTACACCTTC. Encoded protein: CASSEQDRGSGYTF.

The V gene is TRBV6-5, the J gene TRBJ1-6, with 7 positions matching TRBD1. The CDR3 consists of 14 residues. Germline V lookup: CDR1 MNHEY, CDR2 SVGAGI. V trimming: 8 bases; J trimming: 5 bases; junction bases outside the gene matches: 6. The CDR3 DNA sequence: TGTGCCAGCGGCCCCGGGACAGATAATTCACCCCTCCACTTT. It codes for CASGPGTDNSPLHF.

J is TRBJ1-3 and V is TRBV5-1, with 8 bases that match TRBD1. Germline assignment: CDR1 SGHRS and CDR2 YFSETQ. V gave up 0 bases and J gave up 0 bases; unmatched junction bases: 5. CDR3 length: 17 amino acids. The CDR3 is CASSLGGTGGSGNTIYF. The CDR3 DNA reads as TGCGCCAGCAGCTTGGGAGGGACAGGTGGCTCTGGAAACACCATATATTTT. Supplemented by reference TRBV5-1 and TRBJ1-3, the full variable domain reads KAGVTQTPRYLIKTRGQQVTLSCSPISGHRSVSWYQQTPGQGLQFLFEYFSETQRNKGNFPGRFSGRQFSNSRSEMNVSTLELGDSALYLCASSLGGTGGSGNTIYFGEGSWLTVV.

In this sample, this clone turned up once. CDR3 in DNA: TGTGCCAGCAGTTACTCGACAGGGACTGGAAACACCATATATTTT. Its protein product is CASSYSTGTGNTIYF. The chain combines TRBV6-5 with TRBJ1-3, with TRBD1 matching over 7 bases. There are 15 residues in the CDR3. Germline V CDR1 and CDR2: MNHEY, SVGAGI. Germline trimming cut 0 bases from V and 2 bases from J; bases unmatched to any gene: 1.

The rearrangement joins TRBV5-1 to TRBJ2-5; maybe TRBD2 (6 bases). This CDR3 contains 14 residues. Germline V lookup: CDR1 SGHRS, CDR2 YFSETQ. V was cut by 4 bases and J by 4 bases, with 14 bases left in between. The CDR3: CASSRLVTRETQYF. The DNA of the CDR3 is TGCGCCAGCAGCCGACTAGTCACCAGAGAGACCCAGTACTTC. The entire variable domain, with the rest obtained from reference TRBV5-1 and TRBJ2-5, is as follows: KAGVTQTPRYLIKTRGQQVTLSCSPISGHRSVSWYQQTPGQGLQFLFEYFSETQRNKGNFPGRFSGRQFSNSRSEMNVSTLELGDSALYLCASSRLVTRETQYFGPGTRLLVL.

V usage is TRBV5-1 and J usage is TRBJ1-3; D is uncertain. V shed 4 bases and J shed 1 base, with 3 bases lying between them. The CDR3 has 12 amino acids. Germline values: CDR1 SGHRS, CDR2 YFSETQ. The CDR3 DNA sequence: TGCGCCAGCAGCGCTTCTGGAAACACCATATATTTT. It encodes CASSASGNTIYF.

J is TRBJ1-5 and V is TRBV7-2; a weak D match, TRBD1 (5 bases). V was shortened by 2 bases and J by 1 base, with 6 bases between the two germline ends. The CDR3 extends over 14 amino acids. CDR1 SGHTA and CDR2 FQGNSA come from the germline V gene. Here the CDR3 reads CASSLWDSNQPQHF. The CDR3 region has the DNA TGTGCCAGCAGCTTATGGGACAGCAATCAGCCCCAGCATTTT.

The chain is built from TRBV12-3 or TRBV12-4 and TRBJ2-7; D may be TRBD1 (5 bases). This CDR3 is built from 13 residues. The V end was cut by 4 bases, the J end by 8 bases, with 15 bases between. The CDR3 loop is CASSSHAGLKQYF. CDR3 bases: TGTGCCAGCAGTTCACACGCAGGGCTCAAGCAGTACTTC.

The chain is built from TRBV7-6 and TRBJ2-1, with D possibly matching TRBD2 (6 bases). V was cut by 5 bases and J by 9 bases, with 20 bases left in between. Germline V gene data show CDR1 as SGHVS and CDR2 as FNYEAQ. This CDR3 is built from 15 residues. CDR3 in DNA: TGTGCCAGCAGCGCTGCGCACCCGGGAGAAGGTGAGCAGTTCTTC. This sequence encodes CASSAAHPGEGEQFF.

The chain couples TRBV28 to TRBJ1-3, with D unclear. CDR1 is MDHEN and CDR2 is SYDVKM in the germline V gene. This CDR3 is 14 amino acids long. V was cut by 8 bases and J by 0 bases, with 11 bases left in between. CDR3 in DNA: TGTGCCAGCCGAGGATCAACCTCTGGAAACACCATATATTTT. Its protein is CASRGSTSGNTIYF.

The chain has TRBV18 and TRBJ2-1, with D perhaps matching TRBD1 or TRBD2 (5 bases each). Germline CDR1 KGHSH, CDR2 LQKENI. Trimming stripped 2 bases from V and 0 bases from J, with 11 bases between. The length of the CDR3 is 16 residues. The CDR3 coding sequence is TGTGCCAGCTCACCAGGGACGACCAGCTCCTACAATGAGCAGTTCTTC. Translation gives CASSPGTTSSYNEQFF.

Only one count was recorded for this clone. The rearrangement links TRBV5-8 to TRBJ1-5; D is possibly TRBD1 (5 bases). The CDR3 has 18 amino acids. Per germline, CDR1 SGHTS and CDR2 YDEGEE. V lost 4 bases and J 0 bases, leaving 20 bases between the germline ends. In DNA, the CDR3 is TGTGCCAGCAGCGTGTTTTTGGGACGACTCTATAGCAATCAGCCCCAGCATTTT. It is translated as CASSVFLGRLYSNQPQHF.

V gene TRBV2 combines with J gene TRBJ2-2; 11 bases agree with TRBD1. The J segment lost 5 bases and the V segment lost 1 base, leaving 3 bases of the junction unmatched. The CDR3 spans 16 residues. Germline V lookup: CDR1 SNHLY, CDR2 FYNNEI. This CDR3 is CASSEVGTGGTGELFF. The CDR3 nucleotides are TGTGCCAGCAGTGAAGTCGGGACAGGGGGGACCGGGGAGCTGTTTTTT.

The chain recombines TRBV30 with TRBJ1-2; tentatively, D is TRBD1 (6 bases). Germline assignment: CDR1 GTSNPN and CDR2 SVGIG (reference sequence). The V and J ends lost 0 bases and 6 bases respectively, with 14 bases between them. CDR3 size: 14 residues. CDR3 sequence (DNA): TGTGCCTGGAGTGTACGAACAGGGACGAATGGCTACACCTTC. It yields the protein CAWSVRTGTNGYTF. The full variable domain, with the rest looked up from reference TRBV30 and TRBJ1-2, is SQTIHQWPATLVQPVGSPLSLECTVEGTSNPNLYWYRQAAGRGLQLLFYSVGIGQISSEVPQNLSASRPQDRQFILSSKKLLLSDSGFYLCAWSVRTGTNGYTFGSGTRLTVV.

This clone occurred a few times. The chain uses TRBV18 and TRBJ1-2; TRBD1 matches 8 bases. Per the germline V gene, CDR1 is KGHSH and CDR2 is LQKENI. Trimming took 0 bases from V and 4 from J; bases not matched to a gene: 4. The CDR3 runs to 15 residues. The CDR3 sequence: CASSPPTGVPYGYTF. The CDR3 region has the DNA TGTGCCAGCTCACCACCGACAGGGGTGCCCTATGGCTACACCTTC.